What follows are 16 T cell receptor beta chains derived from one specimen sequenced in a study of beta chain features in type 1 diabetes. Expressed TCRB transcripts were sequenced because the entire RNA isolate underwent reverse transcription. Generated by immunoSEQ multiplex PCR, the TCRdb table keeps only in-frame clones and is missing some. The sample lists about 230,000 clones; over 8.5% were seen once. Sequencing was carried out using naive CD4+ T cells from blood. The receptors derive from a woman aged 18-30 years in good health.

This clone has more than one count but fewer than ten. The genes are TRBV29-1 and TRBJ1-1; D remains unclear. The CDR3 spans 14 residues. Germline V gene data show CDR1 as SQVTM and CDR2 as ANQGSEA. V lost 0 bases and J 7 bases, leaving 15 bases between the germline ends. The CDR3, as DNA: TGCAGCGTTGAAGACAGTCGCGGGTATAGTGAAGCTTTCTTT. The encoded protein is CSVEDSRGYSEAFF. Drawing the rest from reference TRBV29-1 and TRBJ1-1, the complete variable domain is SAVISQKPSRDICQRGTSLTIQCQVDSQVTMMFWYRQQPGQSLTLIATANQGSEATYESGFVIDKFPISRPNLTFSTLTVSNMSPEDSSIYLCSVEDSRGYSEAFFGQGTRLTVV.

This clone was detected only a few times. This chain's CDR3 is CSVRDRPPSSYNEQFF. CDR3 DNA: TGCAGCGTGAGAGACAGGCCCCCCTCATCCTACAATGAGCAGTTCTTC. This chain links TRBV29-1 with TRBJ2-1, with a tentative D call TRBD1 (6 bases). Germline V gene sequence: CDR1 SQVTM, CDR2 ANQGSEA. The V gene lost 6 bases and the J gene lost 1 base, with 19 bases spanning the gap. This CDR3 contains 16 residues.

About this clone: This sample includes further DNA sequences coding for the same CDR3. The chain joins TRBV29-1 to TRBJ2-1; no firm D call. V lost 4 bases to trimming and J lost 6 bases, with 4 bases between them. Germline CDR1 reads SQVTM; CDR2 reads ANQGSEA. This CDR3 is built from 10 residues. The CDR3 loop is CSVGGNEQFF. The CDR3 bases are TGCAGCGTTGGAGGCAATGAGCAGTTCTTC.

The chain has TRBV21-1 and TRBJ1-4. TRBV21-1 is termed a pseudogene. CDR3 size: 14 residues. CDR3 DNA sequence: TGTGCCAGCAGCAAGGGACTGGGAACTGAAAAACTGTTTTTT. Translated, it gives CASSKGLGTEKLFF.

The chain links TRBV30 to TRBJ2-7; 7 positions agree with TRBD2. CDR1 and CDR2 from the germline V gene are GTSNPN and SVGIG (reference sequence). The V gene end was trimmed by 2 bases and the J gene end by 1 base; junction bases not matched to a gene: 5. This CDR3 is 14 amino acids long. The CDR3 reads CAWSIGTKSYEQYF. As DNA, the CDR3 is TGTGCCTGGAGTATCGGGACTAAATCCTACGAGCAGTACTTC.

The V gene is TRBV9, the J gene TRBJ1-5; D not resolved. The CDR3 runs to 15 residues. Germline CDR1 reads SGDLS; CDR2 reads YYNGEE. Trimming pared 0 bases from V and 0 bases from J, leaving 7 bases between. This CDR3 is CASSVDPNSNQPQHF. The CDR3 nucleotides read TGTGCCAGCAGCGTAGATCCTAATAGCAATCAGCCCCAGCATTTT.

This clone was counted only a few times. This sample also contains other DNA sequences that code for the same CDR3. The genes are TRBV5-6 and TRBJ2-3; D gene ambiguous. V was trimmed by 4 bases and J by 4 bases, leaving 4 bases between them. This CDR3 comprises 11 residues. Germline assignment: CDR1 SGHDT and CDR2 YYEEEE. The CDR3 coding sequence is TGTGCCAGCAGCCTAGCAGATACGCAGTATTTT. Protein product: CASSLADTQYF.

This clone was seen a handful of times. The same CDR3 is also encoded by other DNA sequences in this sample. The chain combines TRBV9 with TRBJ1-2; 7 nucleotides line up with TRBD1. Germline CDR1 is SGDLS and CDR2 is YYNGEE. The length of the CDR3 is 14 residues. V was pared by 0 bases and J by 1 base, with 0 bases of the junction left unmatched. CDR3 in amino acids: CASSVGQGNYGYTF. CDR3 nucleotides: TGTGCCAGCAGCGTAGGACAGGGTAACTATGGCTACACCTTC.

CDR3: CASRIDRGGGGYTF. For the CDR3, the DNA is TGTGCCAGCAGGATTGACAGGGGCGGTGGTGGCTACACCTTC. The chain couples TRBV2 to TRBJ1-2, with 8 bases identical to TRBD1. J was trimmed by 7 bases and V by 6 bases; bases with no gene match: 10. Germline CDR1 SNHLY, CDR2 FYNNEI. This CDR3 contains 14 residues. The entire variable domain, with the rest obtained from reference TRBV2 and TRBJ1-2, is as follows: EPEVTQTPSHQVTQMGQEVILRCVPISNHLYFYWYRQILGQKVEFLVSFYNNEISEKSEIFDDQFSVERPDGSNFTLKIRSTKLEDSAMYFCASRIDRGGGGYTFGSGTRLTVV.

This chain links TRBV30 with TRBJ2-3; no clear D gene. Trimming shortened V by 3 bases and J by 2 bases, and 15 bases separated the two germline ends. Germline assignment: CDR1 GTSNPN and CDR2 SVGIG (reference sequence). This CDR3 is built from 15 residues. CDR3 sequence: CAWSVGSLSTDTQYF. Here the CDR3 DNA reads TGTGCCTGGAGCGTGGGCTCCCTCTCCACAGATACGCAGTATTTT.

This rearrangement joins TRBV6-5 to TRBJ1-3; D is uncertain. This CDR3 has 14 amino acids. Germline V CDR1 and CDR2: MNHEY, SVGAGI. V was shortened by 0 bases and J by 3 bases, with 6 bases between the two germline ends. The CDR3 spells CASSYSTGGNTIYF. The CDR3 DNA reads TGTGCCAGCAGTTACTCGACGGGTGGAAACACCATATATTTT.

This clone was seen only a few times. The chain recombines TRBV10-3 with TRBJ2-2; D call uncertain. With 7 bases removed from V and 1 base from J, the gap between germline ends came to 7 bases. This CDR3 comprises 13 residues. Germline V gene data show CDR1 as ENHRY and CDR2 as SYGVKD. In DNA, the CDR3 is TGTGCCATCATCGCCAGGAACACCGGGGAGCTGTTTTTT. Amino acid sequence: CAIIARNTGELFF.

V is TRBV11-2 and J is TRBJ2-6; 7 nucleotides align to TRBD1. After removal of 2 bases from V and 0 bases from J, the junction contained 4 bases not matched to a gene. The germline V gene has CDR1 SGHAT and CDR2 FQNNGV. The CDR3 runs 17 residues. The CDR3 bases are TGTGCCAGCAGCTTATTAGGGGGCGGCTCTGGGGCCAACGTCCTGACTTTC. It translates to CASSLLGGGSGANVLTF.

This clone was observed a few times. This rearrangement joins TRBV6-1 to TRBJ2-1, with 8 bases identical to TRBD2. With V trimmed by 10 bases and J by 5 bases, 13 bases remained unmatched. This CDR3 comprises 15 residues. The germline gives CDR1 MNHNS, CDR2 SASEGT. In nucleotides, the CDR3 is TGTGCCACCACGGGAGGGAGCTTAGGAGACAATGAGCAGTTCTTC. Protein sequence: CATTGGSLGDNEQFF.

This clone was detected a few times. The rearrangement uses TRBV7-8 and TRBJ2-3; 15 positions match TRBD2. Looked up from germline, CDR1 is SGHVS and CDR2 is FQNEAQ. Trimming removed 2 bases from V and 4 bases from J; junction bases left unmatched: 16. This CDR3 has 21 amino acids. The CDR3 region is CASSLPKGLAGGFRSPDTQYF. In DNA, the CDR3 is TGTGCCAGCAGCTTACCAAAAGGACTAGCGGGAGGGTTTCGGTCTCCAGATACGCAGTATTTT.

The V and J genes are TRBV5-1 and TRBJ2-7; TRBD2 might be the D (5 bases). In germline, CDR1 is SGHRS, CDR2 YFSETQ. V lost 4 bases to trimming and J lost 2 bases, with 13 bases between them. The CDR3 totals 14 residues. CDR3 in amino acids: CASSARTGPYEQYF. CDR3 DNA sequence: TGCGCCAGCAGCGCACGGACTGGCCCCTACGAGCAGTACTTC.